These 21 T cell receptor beta chains were sequenced from one sample in a study of shared clonotypes between healthy human individuals. Here immunoSEQ multiplex PCR was the method, and the copy in TCRdb shows in-frame clones only, minus some. The table lists 950,000 to 1,100,000 clones, around 82% of them singletons. The sequencing sample was made of memory CD4+ T cells from PBMCs. The subset here: CD45RA-negative fraction. The receptors derive from a young man in good health. Some clones in this sample may be carry-over from other donors' samples.

About this clone itself: At one of its ends the junction is not consistent with the germline gene, which may arise from a read error. The V and J genes are TRBV5-1 and TRBJ1-6; the D gene is possibly TRBD1 (6 bases). The CDR3 length is 18 residues. Germline-derived CDR1 and CDR2 are SGHRS and YFSETQ. The CDR3 protein is CASSLRAGASSYNSPLHF. In nucleotides, the CDR3 is TGCGCCAGCAGCCTGAGGGCAGGGGCAAGCTCCTACAATTCACCCCTCCACTTT. Full variable domain (missing parts from reference TRBV5-1 and TRBJ1-6): KAGVTQTPRYLIKTRGQQVTLSCSPISGHRSVSWYQQTPGQGLQFLFEYFSETQRNKGNFPGRFSGRQFSNSRSEMNVSTLELGDSALYLCASSLRAGASSYNSPLHFGNGTRLTVT.

The V call is TRBV11-1, the J call TRBJ2-5; unclear D gene. Germline V CDR1 and CDR2: SGHAT, FQDESV (reference sequence). The ends were cut back, 5 bases at V and 1 base at J, with 17 bases in the middle. The CDR3 has 16 residues. The DNA for the CDR3 is TGTGCCAGCAGCACACGGACGTCTAGGACCCAAGAGACCCAGTACTTC. This translates into CASSTRTSRTQETQYF. Full variable domain (remainder filled in from reference TRBV11-1 and TRBJ2-5): EAEVAQSPRYKITEKSQAVAFWCDPISGHATLYWYRQILGQGPELLVQFQDESVVDDSQLPKDRFSAERLKGVDSTLKIQPAELGDSAMYLCASSTRTSRTQETQYFGPGTRLLVL.

This clone showed up just a few times. The sample contains more than one DNA sequence encoding this CDR3. The genes are TRBV11-3 and TRBJ2-2; 7 positions match TRBD1. The CDR3 length is 13 residues. Trimming at V came to 3 bases and at J to 6 bases, leaving 1 base not matched to a gene. CDR1 SGHNT and CDR2 YENEEA come from the germline V gene. CDR3 protein: CASSFQGAGELFF. Written as DNA, the CDR3 is TGTGCCAGCAGCTTCCAGGGGGCCGGGGAGCTGTTTTTT.

The CDR3 DNA sequence: TGTGCCAGCAGGAGCCGGGTTGGCTACACCTTC. Translating gives CASRSRVGYTF. The V gene is TRBV28, the J gene TRBJ1-2; D ambiguous. This CDR3 contains 11 residues. The V gene lost 6 bases and the J gene lost 7 bases, with 9 bases spanning the gap. Germline V gene lookup returns CDR1 MDHEN and CDR2 SYDVKM.

This chain uses TRBV7-2 with TRBJ2-7; 7 bases are shared with TRBD1. This CDR3 region has 15 residues. Germline V gene data show CDR1 as SGHTA and CDR2 as FQGNSA. V gave up 5 bases and J gave up 4 bases; unmatched junction bases: 11. CDR3 in DNA: TGTGCCAGCAGCCTATTTGGGACAGTCGCATACGAGCAGTACTTC. As protein: CASSLFGTVAYEQYF.

The chain couples TRBV18 to TRBJ2-2; 7 positions agree with TRBD1. Germline V gene sequence: CDR1 KGHSH, CDR2 LQKENI. This CDR3 is built from 17 residues. The ends lost 3 bases at V and 7 bases at J; junction bases unmatched: 14. In nucleotides, the CDR3 is TGTGCCAGCTCACCTTCTTTTGGGGACAGCTCCCGCGGGGAGCTGTTTTTT. Its translation is CASSPSFGDSSRGELFF.

This clone was recorded a few times. The chain couples TRBV5-1 to TRBJ2-3; 11 bases match TRBD2. Trimming took 10 bases from V and 2 from J; bases not matched to a gene: 9. The CDR3 sequence is 15 residues long. Germline loops: CDR1 SGHRS, CDR2 YFSETQ. This CDR3 is CASRVAGGITDTQYF. Here the CDR3 DNA reads TGCGCCTCTAGAGTAGCGGGAGGGATCACAGATACGCAGTATTTT.

Remarks on this clone: The sample carries other DNA sequences with the same CDR3. The gene calls are TRBV18 and TRBJ2-3; D not resolved. This CDR3 is built from 13 residues. Trimming removed 3 bases at V and 2 bases at J, with 6 bases between. Germline CDR1 and CDR2: KGHSH and LQKENI. As DNA, the CDR3 is TGTGCCAGCTCACCCGCGCTCACAGATACGCAGTATTTT. Its protein product is CASSPALTDTQYF.

V usage is TRBV28 and J usage is TRBJ1-1; perhaps TRBD1 as D (6 bases). CDR3 size: 14 residues. Deletions cut 2 bases from V and 12 bases from J, with 19 bases between. Germline lookup yields CDR1 MDHEN and CDR2 SYDVKM. CDR3 coding DNA: TGTGCCAGCAGTTTAGAGGGGGTCGGATTACCGCCTTTCTTT. This gives the protein CASSLEGVGLPPFF.

This clone appeared once. Other nucleotide sequences from this sample produce the same CDR3. V gene TRBV7-9 combines with J gene TRBJ2-7; possible D gene TRBD2, 6 bases. This CDR3 comprises 14 residues. CDR1 and CDR2 (germline): SEHNR, FQNEAQ (reference sequence). V was clipped by 5 bases and J by 0 bases, with 11 bases between them. CDR3 in DNA: TGTGCCAGCAGCCTTAGCGGATACTCCTACGAGCAGTACTTC. Translation: CASSLSGYSYEQYF.

The CDR3 nucleotides are TGTGCCAGCAGGGTAATGAGCGGTCTCGGTAATGAGCAGTTCTTC. This sequence encodes CASRVMSGLGNEQFF. J is TRBJ2-1 and V is TRBV6-5; tentatively, D is TRBD2 (5 bases). Germline V lookup: CDR1 MNHEY, CDR2 SVGAGI. The CDR3 has 15 residues. V was trimmed by 6 bases and J by 7 bases, leaving 19 bases between them.

The chain has TRBV4-2 and TRBJ1-2; D ambiguous. V was shortened by 3 bases and J by 4 bases, with 12 bases between the two germline ends. The CDR3 extends over 14 amino acids. The germline gives CDR1 LGHNA, CDR2 YNFKEQ. The CDR3 is CASSQDLQRYGYTF. The CDR3 bases are TGTGCCAGCAGCCAGGACCTACAACGCTATGGCTACACCTTC.

The chain recombines TRBV7-3 with TRBJ2-5, with 7 positions matching TRBD1. Germline V gives CDR1 SGHTA, CDR2 FQGTGA. The J segment lost 5 bases and the V segment lost 0 bases, leaving 3 bases of the junction unmatched. CDR3 length: 14 residues. CDR3 nucleotide sequence: TGTGCCAGCAGCTTAACGCCAGGGGGTGAGACCCAGTACTTC. Translating gives CASSLTPGGETQYF. The full variable domain, in which reference TRBV7-3 and TRBJ2-5 provide the parts outside the CDR3, is GAGVSQTPSNKVTEKGKYVELRCDPISGHTALYWYRQSLGQGPEFLIYFQGTGAADDSGLPNDRFFAVRPEGSVSTLKIQRTERGDSAVYLCASSLTPGGETQYFGPGTRLLVL.

CDR3 region: CASRRPGTGAGELFF. CDR3 coding DNA: TGTGCCAGCAGGCGTCCCGGGACAGGGGCCGGGGAGCTGTTTTTT. The rearrangement links TRBV11-2 to TRBJ2-2; 10 bases agree with TRBD1. The CDR3 loop spans 15 amino acids. Trimming took 6 bases from V and 6 from J; bases not matched to a gene: 7. CDR1 is SGHAT and CDR2 is FQNNGV in the germline V gene. The full variable domain, with the rest looked up from reference TRBV11-2 and TRBJ2-2, is EAGVAQSPRYKIIEKRQSVAFWCNPISGHATLYWYQQILGQGPKLLIQFQNNGVVDDSQLPKDRFSAERLKGVDSTLKIQPAKLEDSAVYLCASRRPGTGAGELFFGEGSRLTVL.

In regard to this clone: Additional DNA sequences in this sample encode the identical CDR3. This rearrangement joins TRBV5-1 to TRBJ2-7; 7 nucleotides agree with TRBD2. This CDR3 region has 13 residues. Germline values: CDR1 SGHRS, CDR2 YFSETQ. V gave up 1 base and J gave up 3 bases; unmatched junction bases: 1. The CDR3 reads CASSLWTSYEQYF. CDR3 DNA sequence: TGCGCCAGCAGCTTGTGGACTAGCTACGAGCAGTACTTC.

This chain connects TRBV9 to TRBJ2-7; D not certain. This CDR3 is built from 16 residues. Germline CDR1 and CDR2: SGDLS and YYNGEE. Trimming shortened V by 0 bases and J by 0 bases, and 13 bases separated the two germline ends. This chain's CDR3 is CASSVDGASYSYEQYF. The DNA of the CDR3 is TGTGCCAGCAGCGTAGACGGAGCGTCCTACTCCTACGAGCAGTACTTC.

The chain is built from TRBV30 and TRBJ2-3; D is possibly TRBD2 (5 bases). The CDR3 contains 15 residues. Per germline, CDR1 GTSNPN and CDR2 SVGIG (reference sequence). V gave up 1 base and J gave up 4 bases, with 15 bases separating them. The CDR3 sequence is CAWSEGGRRPDTQYF. The CDR3 nucleotides are TGTGCCTGGAGTGAGGGCGGGCGCCGCCCAGATACGCAGTATTTT.

The chain uses TRBV5-6 and TRBJ2-1; weak D call: TRBD1 (6 bases). V shed 1 base and J shed 4 bases, with 21 bases lying between them. This CDR3 spans 18 amino acids. Germline V gives CDR1 SGHDT, CDR2 YYEEEE. DNA of the CDR3: TGTGCCAGCAGCTTGAGAAATACCGGGACACGGTTGTACAATGAGCAGTTCTTC. This gives the protein CASSLRNTGTRLYNEQFF.

About this clone: A single base separates this from a much larger clone, so it may be a read error. Distinct nucleotide sequences in the sample also encode this CDR3. CDR3 region: CASRGGPADGYTF. The DNA of the CDR3 is TGTGCCAGCAGGGGCGGCCCAGCGGATGGCTACACCTTC. The chain joins TRBV25-1 to TRBJ1-2, with D unresolved. CDR1 and CDR2 (germline): MGHDK, SYGVNS. The CDR3 sequence is 13 residues long. Between the trimmed V and J ends, which lost 6 bases and 6 bases, there was a span of 14 bases.

This chain joins TRBV29-1 and TRBJ2-7; TRBD2 matches at 14 bases. The junction had 15 bases not matched to a gene; V was cut back by 7 bases and J by 7 bases. The CDR3 extends over 16 amino acids. CDR1 and CDR2 (germline): SQVTM, ANQGSEA. CDR3 DNA sequence: TGCAGCGCTAAAGGGACTAGCGGGAGCCCCTCGGGAGAGCAGTACTTC. It specifies CSAKGTSGSPSGEQYF.

The gene calls are TRBV7-2 and TRBJ2-7; 7 nucleotides agree with TRBD2. The germline CDR1 and CDR2 sequences are SGHTA and FQGNSA. J gave up 3 bases and V 1 base, and 9 bases lay outside the gene matches. The length of the CDR3 is 16 residues. The CDR3 region has the DNA TGTGCCAGCAGCTTAGATGCTTCCGGACTAGTCTACGAGCAGTACTTC. Residues: CASSLDASGLVYEQYF.